This T cell receptor beta chain was found in a study of blood T cell repertoires in COVID-19. Study summary: Samples of COVID-19 (acute and convalescent) were obtained from the United States, Italy and Spain.

Sequenced by immunoSEQ multiplex PCR; TCRdb stores in-frame clones only, minus some. The data show roughly 80,000 clones, 87% seen once. Germline V gene data show CDR1 as MNHEY and CDR2 as SVGAGI. V gave up 8 bases and J gave up 5 bases; unmatched junction bases: 12. The CDR3 has 14 amino acids. The rearrangement joins TRBV6-5 to TRBJ2-7; 7 nucleotides match TRBD2. This receptor was identified in a woman of 80 years or more with active or convalescent COVID-19. Source material: peripheral blood. DNA of the CDR3: TGTGCCAGCGGGTCCCTCGGGGGGTCCGACGAGCAGTACTTC. Encoded protein: CASGSLGGSDEQYF.